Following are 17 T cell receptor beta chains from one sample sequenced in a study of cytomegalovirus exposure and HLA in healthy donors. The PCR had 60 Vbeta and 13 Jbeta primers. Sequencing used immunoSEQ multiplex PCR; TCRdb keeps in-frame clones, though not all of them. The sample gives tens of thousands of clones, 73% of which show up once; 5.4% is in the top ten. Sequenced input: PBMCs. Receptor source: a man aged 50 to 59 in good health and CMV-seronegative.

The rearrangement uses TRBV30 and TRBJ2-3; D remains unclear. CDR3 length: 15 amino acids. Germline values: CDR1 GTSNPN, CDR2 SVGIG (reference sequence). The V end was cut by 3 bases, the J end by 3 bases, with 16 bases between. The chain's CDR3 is CAWREKRILTDTQYF. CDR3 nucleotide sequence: TGTGCCTGGAGGGAGAAACGGATATTGACAGATACGCAGTATTTT.

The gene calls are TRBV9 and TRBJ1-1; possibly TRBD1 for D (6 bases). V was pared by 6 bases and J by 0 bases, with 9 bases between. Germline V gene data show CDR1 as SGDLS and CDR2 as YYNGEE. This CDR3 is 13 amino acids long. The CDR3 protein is CASTGTLNTEAFF. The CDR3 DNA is TGTGCCAGCACCGGGACACTGAACACTGAAGCTTTCTTT.

The CDR3 DNA is TGTGCCAGCAGCTTAGCGTGGGGGGGTTCGGAGCAGTTCTTC. Translated: CASSLAWGGSEQFF. This sequence joins TRBV7-6 and TRBJ2-1, with 7 bases matching TRBD2. V lost 0 bases to trimming and J lost 10 bases; unmatched junction nucleotides: 6. This CDR3 has 14 residues. Germline V CDR1 and CDR2: SGHVS, FNYEAQ.

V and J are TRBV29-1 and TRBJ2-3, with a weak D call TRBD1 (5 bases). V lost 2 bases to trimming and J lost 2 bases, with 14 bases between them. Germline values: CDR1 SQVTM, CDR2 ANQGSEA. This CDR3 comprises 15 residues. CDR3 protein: CSVERSGSDTDTQYF. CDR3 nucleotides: TGCAGCGTTGAACGGTCAGGGTCGGACACAGATACGCAGTATTTT.

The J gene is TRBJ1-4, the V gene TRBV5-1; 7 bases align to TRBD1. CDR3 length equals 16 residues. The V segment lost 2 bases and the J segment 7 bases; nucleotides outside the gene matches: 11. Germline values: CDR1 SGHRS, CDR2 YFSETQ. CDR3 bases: TGCGCCAGCAGCTTCACTCCAGGGGGTGCAAGTGAAAAACTGTTTTTT. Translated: CASSFTPGGASEKLFF.

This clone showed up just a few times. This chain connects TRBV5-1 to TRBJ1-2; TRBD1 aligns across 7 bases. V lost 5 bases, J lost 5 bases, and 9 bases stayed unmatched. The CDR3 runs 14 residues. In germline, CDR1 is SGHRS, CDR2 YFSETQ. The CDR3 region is CASRDSQGRYGYTF. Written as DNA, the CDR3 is TGCGCCAGCAGGGATTCACAGGGGAGGTATGGCTACACCTTC.

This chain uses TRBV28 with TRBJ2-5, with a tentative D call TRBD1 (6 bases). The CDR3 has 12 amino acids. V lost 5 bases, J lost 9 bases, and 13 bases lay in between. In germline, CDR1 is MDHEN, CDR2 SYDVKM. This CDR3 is CASSLRGPAQYF. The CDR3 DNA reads TGTGCCAGCAGTCTCAGGGGACCAGCCCAGTACTTC.

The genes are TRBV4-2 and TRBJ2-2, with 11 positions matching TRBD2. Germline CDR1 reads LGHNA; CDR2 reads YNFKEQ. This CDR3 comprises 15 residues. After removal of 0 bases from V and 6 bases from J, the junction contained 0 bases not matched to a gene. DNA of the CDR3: TGTGCCAGCAGCCAAGATAGCGGGGGGGCCGGGGAGCTGTTTTTT. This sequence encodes CASSQDSGGAGELFF.

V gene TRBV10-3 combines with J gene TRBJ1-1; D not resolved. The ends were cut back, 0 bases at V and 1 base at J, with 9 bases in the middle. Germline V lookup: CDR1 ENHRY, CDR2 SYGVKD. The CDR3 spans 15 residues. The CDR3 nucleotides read TGTGCCATCAGTGAGTCAAGGCAGGCGAACACTGAAGCTTTCTTT. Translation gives CAISESRQANTEAFF.

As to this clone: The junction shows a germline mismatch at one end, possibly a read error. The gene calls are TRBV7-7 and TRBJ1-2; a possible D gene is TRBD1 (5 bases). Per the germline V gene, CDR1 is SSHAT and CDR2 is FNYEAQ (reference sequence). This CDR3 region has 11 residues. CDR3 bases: TGTGCTAGCAGCCCAATCCGACAGCGCGCCTTC. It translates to CASSPIRQRAF.

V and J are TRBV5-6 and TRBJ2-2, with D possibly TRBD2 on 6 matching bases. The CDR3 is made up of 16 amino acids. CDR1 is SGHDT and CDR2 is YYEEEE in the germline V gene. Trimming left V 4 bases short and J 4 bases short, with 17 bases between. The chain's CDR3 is CASSPRGGARTGELFF. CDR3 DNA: TGTGCCAGCAGCCCACGCGGAGGGGCGCGCACCGGGGAGCTGTTTTTT.

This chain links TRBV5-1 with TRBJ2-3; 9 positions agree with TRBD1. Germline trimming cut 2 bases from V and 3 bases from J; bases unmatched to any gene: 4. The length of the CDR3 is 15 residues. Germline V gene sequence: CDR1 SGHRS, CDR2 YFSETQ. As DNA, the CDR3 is TGCGCCAGCAGCTTTGGACAGGGGAGGACAGATACGCAGTATTTT. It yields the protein CASSFGQGRTDTQYF.

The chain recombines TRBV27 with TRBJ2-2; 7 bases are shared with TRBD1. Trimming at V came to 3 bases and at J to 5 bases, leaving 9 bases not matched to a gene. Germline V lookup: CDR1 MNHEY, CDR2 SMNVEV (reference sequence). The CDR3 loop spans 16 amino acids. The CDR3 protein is CASSFLGQITTGELFF. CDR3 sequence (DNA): TGTGCCAGCAGTTTTCTGGGACAGATCACAACCGGGGAGCTGTTTTTT.

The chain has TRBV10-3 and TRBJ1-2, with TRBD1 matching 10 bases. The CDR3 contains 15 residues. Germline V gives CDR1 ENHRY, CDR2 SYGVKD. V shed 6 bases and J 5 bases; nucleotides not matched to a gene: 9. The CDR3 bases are TGTGCCATCAGCGGATCCGGGACAGGGGAGTATGGCTACACCTTC. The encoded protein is CAISGSGTGEYGYTF.

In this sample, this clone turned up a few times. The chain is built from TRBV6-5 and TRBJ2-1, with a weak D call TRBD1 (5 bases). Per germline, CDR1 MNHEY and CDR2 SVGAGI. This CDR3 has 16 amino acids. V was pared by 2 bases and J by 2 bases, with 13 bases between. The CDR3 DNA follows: TGTGCCAGCAGTTACCGCGACAGCAGGACCTACAATGAGCAGTTCTTC. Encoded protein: CASSYRDSRTYNEQFF.

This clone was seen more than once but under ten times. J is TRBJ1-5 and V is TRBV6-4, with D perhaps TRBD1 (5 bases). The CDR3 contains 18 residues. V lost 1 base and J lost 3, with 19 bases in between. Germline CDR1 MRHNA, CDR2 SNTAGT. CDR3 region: CASSDCVLGRAFNQPQHF. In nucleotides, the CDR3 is TGTGCCAGCAGTGACTGCGTTTTAGGCAGGGCCTTCAATCAGCCCCAGCATTTT.

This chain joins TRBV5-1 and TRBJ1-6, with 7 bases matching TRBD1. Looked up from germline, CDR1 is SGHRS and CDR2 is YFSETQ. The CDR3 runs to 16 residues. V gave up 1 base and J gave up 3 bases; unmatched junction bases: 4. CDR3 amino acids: CASSLSGDSYNSPLHF. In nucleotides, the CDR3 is TGCGCCAGCAGCTTGAGTGGGGACAGCTATAATTCACCCCTCCACTTT.